One sample yielded the 18 T cell receptor beta chains listed below, sequenced in a study of human T cells and chemical hapten exposure. In TCRdb, the RACE reads were re-called with MiXCR into one record per CDR3 protein. The sample carries 300,000 to 450,000 distinct CDR3 sequences, roughly 6% recorded once. The time point: pre-sensitization, week 0. Sample treatment: therapeutic diphenylcyclopropenone sensitization with weekly scalp DPC. The sample here was whole blood, taken in connection with sensitization to the hapten diphenylcyclopropenone (DPC). Source of these receptors: a woman aged 18-30 years with alopecia areata. Some clones in this sample may be carry-over from other donors' samples.

The chain links TRBV6-5 to TRBJ1-3; 12 nucleotides align to TRBD1. Germline trimming cut 5 bases from V and 5 bases from J; bases unmatched to any gene: 4. Germline CDR1 is MNHEY and CDR2 is SVGAGI. CDR3 size: 15 residues. This chain's CDR3 is CASSPGQGARNTIYF. DNA of the CDR3: TGTGCCAGCAGTCCGGGACAGGGGGCGAGAAACACCATATATTTT.

This rearrangement joins TRBV5-1 to TRBJ1-1, with 9 bases fitting TRBD1. Trimming cost V 0 bases and J 4 bases; bases outside gene matches: 13. Germline CDR1 reads SGHRS; CDR2 reads YFSETQ. CDR3 length: 18 residues. The CDR3 loop reads CASSLAHTGGFGGTEAFF. The DNA of the CDR3 is TGCGCCAGCAGCTTGGCCCACACAGGGGGCTTTGGTGGCACTGAAGCTTTCTTT.

This CDR3 reads CASSYGSGSDYSPLHF. DNA of the CDR3: TGTGCCAGCAGTTACGGGAGCGGGTCAGATTATTCACCCCTCCACTTT. This chain uses TRBV6-5 with TRBJ1-6; D remains ambiguous. Germline V gene sequence: CDR1 MNHEY, CDR2 SVGAGI. There are 16 residues in the CDR3. Trimming removed 2 bases from V and 8 bases from J, with 16 bases in between.

Note on this clonotype: A much bigger clone sits one base away, suggesting this may be a read error. No conserved phenylalanine or tryptophan ends this CDR3, so it is likely a read error. The chain combines TRBV2 with TRBJ2-7; D may correspond to TRBD1 or TRBD2 (5 bases each). The germline CDR1 and CDR2 sequences are SNHLY and FYNNEI. CDR3 length: 13 residues. V lost 7 bases and J 3 bases, leaving 13 bases between the germline ends. In nucleotides, the CDR3 is TGTGCCAGCAAAGGGGCCGAGGGCTACGAGCAGTACCTC. This gives the protein CASKGAEGYEQYL.

The chain combines TRBV29-1 with TRBJ2-1; D is tentatively TRBD1 or TRBD2 (5 bases each). CDR1 SQVTM and CDR2 ANQGSEA come from the germline V gene. The CDR3 runs to 11 residues. The CDR3 loop reads CSVWGYNEQFF. The CDR3 DNA reads as TGCAGTGTTTGGGGGTACAATGAGCAGTTCTTC.

This clonotype was seen repeatedly, ten times or more. The chain uses TRBV29-1 and TRBJ2-3; D remains ambiguous. The CDR3 has 14 amino acids. Per the germline V gene, CDR1 is SQVTM and CDR2 is ANQGSEA. The ends were cut back, 4 bases at V and 2 bases at J, with 13 bases in the middle. CDR3 DNA: TGCAGCGTTGCGGGCTACGAGAACACAGATACGCAGTATTTT. Encoded protein: CSVAGYENTDTQYF.

This clonotype was observed at least ten times. V and J are TRBV7-2 and TRBJ2-3; TRBD1 might be the D (6 bases). In germline, CDR1 is SGHTA, CDR2 FQGNSA. V lost 2 bases to trimming and J lost 2 bases, with 8 bases between them. The CDR3 runs to 14 residues. CDR3 in amino acids: CASSLWGPTDTQYF. The CDR3 DNA sequence: TGTGCCAGCAGCTTATGGGGGCCCACAGATACGCAGTATTTT.

The chain links TRBV5-1 to TRBJ2-5; the D call may be TRBD1 or TRBD2 (5 bases each). This CDR3 spans 14 amino acids. With 3 bases removed from V and 1 base from J, the gap between germline ends came to 10 bases. Germline V CDR1 and CDR2: SGHRS, YFSETQ. The CDR3 DNA reads TGCGCCAGCAGCTCGGGACCGACCCAAGAGACCCAGTACTTC. Its protein product is CASSSGPTQETQYF.

This clonotype was counted many times. The chain has TRBV6-2 or TRBV6-3 and TRBJ1-1; D is unclear. The CDR3 runs 11 residues. CDR1 and CDR2 (germline): MNHEY, SVGEGT. The ends were cut back, 5 bases at V and 8 bases at J, with 9 bases in the middle. The CDR3 bases are TGTGCCAGCAGTAAACTTTTAGAAGCTTTCTTT. Translation: CASSKLLEAFF.

In this sample, this clonotype turned up a few times. V and J are TRBV6-6 and TRBJ1-4, with 8 nucleotides matching TRBD1. With V trimmed by 0 bases and J by 7 bases, 4 bases remained unmatched. This CDR3 is 15 amino acids long. The germline V gene has CDR1 MNHNY and CDR2 SVGAGI (reference sequence). Here the CDR3 reads CASSYSQGAAEKLFF. The DNA for the CDR3 is TGTGCCAGCAGTTACTCCCAGGGGGCCGCTGAAAAACTGTTTTTT.

This clonotype was detected a few times. The chain is built from TRBV20-1 and TRBJ2-7; 7 bases align to TRBD2. After removal of 3 bases from V and 6 bases from J, the junction contained 5 bases not matched to a gene. This CDR3 has 12 amino acids. Looked up from germline, CDR1 is DFQATT and CDR2 is SNEGSKA (reference sequence). DNA for the CDR3: TGCAGTGCTAGTCCGGGGGAGGGCGAGCAGTACTTC. It is translated as CSASPGEGEQYF.

The sample holds many counts of this clonotype. V gene TRBV27 combines with J gene TRBJ1-5; 10 nucleotides match TRBD1. Germline lookup yields CDR1 MNHEY and CDR2 SMNVEV (reference sequence). After removal of 5 bases from V and 7 bases from J, the junction contained 14 bases not matched to a gene. The CDR3 totals 17 residues. This CDR3 is CASSPDRGLMRGQPQHF. CDR3 nucleotides: TGTGCCAGCAGTCCCGACAGGGGGCTAATGCGGGGCCAGCCCCAGCATTTT.

This clonotype has a handful of counts. The chain uses TRBV6-5 and TRBJ2-3, with a weak D call TRBD1 (6 bases). Germline lookup yields CDR1 MNHEY and CDR2 SVGAGI. Trimming took off 4 bases at V and 0 bases at J, with 8 bases between the two ends. The CDR3 spans 14 residues. The CDR3 region has the DNA TGTGCCAGCAGTTGGGACATCAGCACAGATACGCAGTATTTT. This gives the protein CASSWDISTDTQYF.

The chain uses TRBV6-5 and TRBJ1-3; weak D call: TRBD1 (5 bases). V was clipped by 2 bases and J by 3 bases, with 11 bases between them. Germline lookup yields CDR1 MNHEY and CDR2 SVGAGI. This CDR3 comprises 15 residues. CDR3 bases: TGTGCCAGCAGTTACGGAGGGGCCGGTGGAAACACCATATATTTT. Translating gives CASSYGGAGGNTIYF.

This chain links TRBV11-1 with TRBJ2-5; weak D call: TRBD2 (6 bases). The CDR3 loop spans 14 amino acids. The germline CDR1 and CDR2 sequences are SGHAT and FQDESV (reference sequence). The V end lost 5 bases, the J end lost 3 bases, and 13 bases lay between the germline ends. The CDR3 DNA reads TGTGCCAGCAGCCAAGGGACTTACGAAGAGACCCAGTACTTC. Residues: CASSQGTYEETQYF.

This clonotype was seen at least ten times. This chain joins TRBV5-1 and TRBJ2-3, with D unclear. The CDR3 totals 14 residues. The germline V and J ends were trimmed by 3 bases and 2 bases, with 10 bases remaining between them. The germline CDR1 and CDR2 sequences are SGHRS and YFSETQ. CDR3 coding DNA: TGCGCCAGCAGCTCCGACCCCCCCACAGATACGCAGTATTTT. Translation: CASSSDPPTDTQYF.

This clonotype was observed many times. This chain joins TRBV18 and TRBJ1-2; D is uncertain. The CDR3 is 16 amino acids. The germline V gene has CDR1 KGHSH and CDR2 LQKENI. Trimming removed 5 bases from V and 5 bases from J, with 21 bases in between. The CDR3 sequence is CASSDRGQLPIYGYTF. The CDR3 DNA is TGTGCCAGCTCAGACCGGGGTCAACTTCCCATTTATGGCTACACCTTC.

This clonotype was observed many times. The chain combines TRBV4-1 with TRBJ1-5, with D uncertain. Trimming removed 1 base from V and 5 bases from J, with 12 bases in between. Germline loops: CDR1 MGHRA, CDR2 YSYEKL. The CDR3 sequence is 15 residues long. The CDR3 nucleotides read TGCGCCAGCAGCCAAGTCGATCTATTTGATCAGCCCCAGCATTTT. This gives the protein CASSQVDLFDQPQHF.